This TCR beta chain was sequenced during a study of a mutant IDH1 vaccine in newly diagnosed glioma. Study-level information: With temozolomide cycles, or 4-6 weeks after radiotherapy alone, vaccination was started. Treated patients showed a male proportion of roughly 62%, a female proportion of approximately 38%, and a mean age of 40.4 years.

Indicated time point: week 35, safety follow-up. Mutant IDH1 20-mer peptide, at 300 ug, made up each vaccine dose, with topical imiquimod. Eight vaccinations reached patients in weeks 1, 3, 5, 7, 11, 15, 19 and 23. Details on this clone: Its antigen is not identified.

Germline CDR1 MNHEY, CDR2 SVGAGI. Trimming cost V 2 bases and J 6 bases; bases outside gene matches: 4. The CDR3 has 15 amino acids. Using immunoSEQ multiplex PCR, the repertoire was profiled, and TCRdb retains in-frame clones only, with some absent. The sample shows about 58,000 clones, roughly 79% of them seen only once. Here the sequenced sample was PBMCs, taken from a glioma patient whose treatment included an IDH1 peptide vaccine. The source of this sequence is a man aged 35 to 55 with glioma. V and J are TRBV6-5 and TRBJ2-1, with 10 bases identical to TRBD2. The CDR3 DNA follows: TGTGCCAGCAGTTACAGAATAGCGGGAGGCAATGAGCAGTTCTTC. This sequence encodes CASSYRIAGGNEQFF.